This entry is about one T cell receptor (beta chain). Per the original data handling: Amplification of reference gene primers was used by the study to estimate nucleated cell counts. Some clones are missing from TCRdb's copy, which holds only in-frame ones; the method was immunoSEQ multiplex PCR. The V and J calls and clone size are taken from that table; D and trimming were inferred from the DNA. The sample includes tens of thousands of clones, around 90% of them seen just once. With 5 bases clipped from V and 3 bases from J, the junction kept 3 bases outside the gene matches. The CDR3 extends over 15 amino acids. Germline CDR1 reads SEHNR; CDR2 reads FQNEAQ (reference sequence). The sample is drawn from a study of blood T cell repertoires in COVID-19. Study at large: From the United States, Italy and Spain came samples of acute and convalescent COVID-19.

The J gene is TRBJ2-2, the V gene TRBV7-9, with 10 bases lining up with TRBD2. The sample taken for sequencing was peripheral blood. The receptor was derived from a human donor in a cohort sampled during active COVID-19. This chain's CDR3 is CASSRGLADTGELFF. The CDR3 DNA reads TGTGCCAGCAGCCGCGGACTAGCGGACACCGGGGAGCTGTTTTTT.